This T cell receptor (beta chain) was profiled in a study of control samples from healthy donors and cancer patients. The trim removed 8 bases at V and 5 bases at J, leaving 9 bases unmatched. CDR1 is SNHLY, CDR2 FYNNEI, per germline. The length of the CDR3 is 13 residues. Profiled with immunoSEQ multiplex PCR; TCRdb holds only in-frame clones, not every one. The sample consists of around 100,000 clones, 87% of them appearing once. The TCR sequence derives from a woman between 50 and 59 years old in good health. The chain links TRBV2 to TRBJ2-7; 7 nucleotides agree with TRBD1. Sequencing was carried out using blood. This CDR3 is CASLRPGGDEQYF. CDR3 nucleotides: TGTGCCAGCCTAAGGCCAGGGGGTGACGAGCAGTACTTC.